A single sample gave rise to the 24 T cell receptor beta chains below, sequenced in a study of beta chain features in type 1 diabetes. Findings and caveats of the study: Among all four CD4+ subsets, Type 1 diabetes patients had TCRB CDR3s that were moderately but significantly shorter.

Isolated RNA was reverse transcribed in full, so expressed TCRB transcripts were sequenced. Generated by immunoSEQ multiplex PCR, the TCRdb table keeps only in-frame clones and is missing some. The sample shows some 120,000 clones, 15% to 20% of them seen only once. The antigens for these receptors are not known. Sequencing was performed on central memory CD4+ T cells from blood. The receptor source for this set is a man aged 18 to 30 with type 1 diabetes.

The chain recombines TRBV9 with TRBJ2-1, with TRBD2 as a possible D gene (5 bases). The germline CDR1 and CDR2 sequences are SGDLS and YYNGEE. This CDR3 has 16 residues. The V gene lost 2 bases and the J gene lost 6 bases, with 18 bases spanning the gap. Here the CDR3 reads CASSVTPRAASNEQFF. Here the CDR3 DNA reads TGTGCCAGCAGCGTTACTCCGCGGGCCGCTTCCAATGAGCAGTTCTTC.

This clone was detected only a few times. The chain uses TRBV5-1 and TRBJ2-3; tentatively, D is TRBD1 (6 bases). The germline V and J ends were trimmed by 4 bases and 3 bases, with 12 bases remaining between them. The CDR3 spans 14 residues. Germline V gene lookup returns CDR1 SGHRS and CDR2 YFSETQ. The CDR3 nucleotides are TGCGCCAGCAGCCAACAGACAGGAACAGATACGCAGTATTTT. Translation gives CASSQQTGTDTQYF. The whole variable domain, filled in from reference TRBV5-1 and TRBJ2-3, reads KAGVTQTPRYLIKTRGQQVTLSCSPISGHRSVSWYQQTPGQGLQFLFEYFSETQRNKGNFPGRFSGRQFSNSRSEMNVSTLELGDSALYLCASSQQTGTDTQYFGPGTRLTVL.

This clone was counted between two and nine times. The genes are TRBV7-9 and TRBJ1-2, with 7 bases matching TRBD1. V lost 2 bases to trimming and J lost 6 bases; unmatched junction nucleotides: 6. The CDR3 runs to 14 residues. The germline V gene encodes CDR1 SEHNR and CDR2 FQNEAQ (reference sequence). CDR3 nucleotide sequence: TGTGCCAGCAGCTTAACAGGGACAGTGGATGGCTACACCTTC. Translated: CASSLTGTVDGYTF.

The chain is built from TRBV7-3 and TRBJ1-6; D is ambiguous. CDR1 SGHTA and CDR2 FQGTGA come from the germline V gene. CDR3 length equals 13 residues. Trimming removed 2 bases at V and 5 bases at J, with 4 bases between. The CDR3 sequence: CASSLENNSPLHF. The CDR3 DNA reads as TGTGCCAGCAGCTTAGAGAATAATTCACCCCTCCACTTT. The whole variable domain, remainder taken from reference TRBV7-3 and TRBJ1-6, is GAGVSQTPSNKVTEKGKYVELRCDPISGHTALYWYRQSLGQGPEFLIYFQGTGAADDSGLPNDRFFAVRPEGSVSTLKIQRTERGDSAVYLCASSLENNSPLHFGNGTRLTVT.

This clone was counted a few times. V is TRBV11-2 and J is TRBJ2-1, with D perhaps given as TRBD1 or TRBD2 (6 bases each). The CDR3 extends over 16 amino acids. The germline V and J ends were trimmed by 5 bases and 1 base, with 15 bases remaining between them. In germline, CDR1 is SGHAT, CDR2 FQNNGV. The CDR3, as DNA: TGTGCCAGCAGCGTACAAAAGGGGGGTTCCTACAATGAGCAGTTCTTC. It is translated as CASSVQKGGSYNEQFF.

In this sample, this clone turned up a few times. This chain links TRBV5-4 with TRBJ1-4; D might be TRBD1 (6 bases). From germline, CDR1 is SGHNT and CDR2 YYREEE (reference sequence). The CDR3 runs 15 residues. Trimming removed 4 bases at V and 7 bases at J, with 17 bases between. The CDR3 DNA is TGTGCCAGCAGCGTTTCACAGGGTGGGGGTGAAAAACTGTTTTTT. It is translated as CASSVSQGGGEKLFF.

This clone was detected a few times. This rearrangement joins TRBV5-4 to TRBJ2-3, with unresolved D. The CDR3 sequence is 12 residues long. V lost 0 bases and J lost 6, with 5 bases in between. Germline V gives CDR1 SGHNT, CDR2 YYREEE (reference sequence). CDR3 DNA sequence: TGTGCCAGCAGCTTGGGGGCTGATACGCAGTATTTT. It specifies CASSLGADTQYF.

The V call is TRBV15, the J call TRBJ2-1, with D perhaps matching TRBD1 or TRBD2 (5 bases each). There are 14 residues in the CDR3. The V gene's germline CDR1 is LNHNV and CDR2 YYDKDF (reference sequence). Trimming stripped 6 bases from V and 2 bases from J, with 11 bases between. Written as DNA, the CDR3 is TGTGCCACCAGTCCCAGGGAGACCTACAATGAGCAGTTCTTC. Its translation is CATSPRETYNEQFF.

There are a few counts of this clone. This chain links TRBV7-2 with TRBJ1-1; D gene ambiguous. V was pared by 5 bases and J by 2 bases, with 9 bases between. The CDR3 contains 13 residues. Germline CDR1 and CDR2: SGHTA and FQGNSA. The CDR3 region is CASSPYLNTEAFF. DNA of the CDR3: TGTGCCAGCAGCCCGTACCTAAACACTGAAGCTTTCTTT.

This clone is deemed medium-sized (0.01 to 0.1%). V usage is TRBV14 and J usage is TRBJ2-1, with TRBD2 matching over 9 bases. Germline-derived CDR1 and CDR2 are SGHDN and FVKESK. This CDR3 is built from 15 residues. The V gene end was trimmed by 0 bases and the J gene end by 4 bases; junction bases not matched to a gene: 1. The CDR3 region has the DNA TGTGCCAGCAGCCAAGAAGCGGGGGGATACAATGAGCAGTTCTTC. This translates into CASSQEAGGYNEQFF.

This chain joins TRBV30 and TRBJ2-7; maybe TRBD2 (6 bases). The CDR3 extends over 13 amino acids. The V gene lost 4 bases and the J gene lost 1 base, with 11 bases spanning the gap. From germline, CDR1 is GTSNPN and CDR2 SVGIG (reference sequence). The CDR3 loop is CAWNPGLSYEQYF. The DNA of the CDR3 is TGTGCCTGGAACCCGGGACTTTCCTACGAGCAGTACTTC.

The chain joins TRBV30 to TRBJ2-7, with a tentative D call TRBD1 (5 bases). V was trimmed by 0 bases and J by 0 bases, leaving 12 bases between them. Germline V lookup: CDR1 GTSNPN, CDR2 SVGIG (reference sequence). The CDR3 spans 15 residues. CDR3 nucleotide sequence: TGTGCCTGGAGTGTACATCCAGGGTCCTCCTACGAGCAGTACTTC. Its protein product is CAWSVHPGSSYEQYF.

This clone showed up just a few times. This chain joins TRBV19 and TRBJ2-1; tentatively, D is TRBD2 (6 bases). The CDR3 runs to 14 residues. Germline values: CDR1 LNHDA, CDR2 SQIVND (reference sequence). V was pared by 5 bases and J by 6 bases, with 14 bases between. The CDR3 protein is CASSAGLPSNEQFF. In DNA, the CDR3 is TGTGCCAGTAGTGCGGGACTCCCGTCCAATGAGCAGTTCTTC.

Comments on this clone: A junction end diverges from the germline sequence, so it may reflect a read error. This sample includes further DNA sequences coding for the same CDR3. This sequence joins TRBV4-1 and TRBJ2-3; TRBD2 agrees at 7 bases. Germline V gene lookup returns CDR1 MGHRA and CDR2 YSYEKL. This CDR3 has 15 amino acids. This chain's CDR3 is CASSQEPSGLNTQYF. CDR3 coding DNA: TGTGCCAGCAGCCAAGAGCCCTCGGGACTAAATACGCAGTATTTT.

This clone was seen a handful of times. The chain couples TRBV5-4 to TRBJ2-1; D is uncertain. Between the trimmed V and J ends, which lost 1 base and 5 bases, there was a span of 4 bases. The CDR3 totals 12 residues. Germline-derived CDR1 and CDR2 are SGHNT and YYREEE (reference sequence). CDR3 loop: CASSLWDNEQFF. The CDR3 nucleotides are TGTGCCAGCAGCTTGTGGGACAATGAGCAGTTCTTC.

The CDR3 coding sequence is TGTGCCAGCAGGGGAGGGACAGGGGGCACAGATACGCAGTATTTT. Its protein product is CASRGGTGGTDTQYF. This rearrangement joins TRBV9 to TRBJ2-3, with 10 bases identical to TRBD1. The ends lost 5 bases at V and 1 base at J; junction bases unmatched: 4. Germline loops: CDR1 SGDLS, CDR2 YYNGEE. The CDR3 contains 15 residues.

The V gene is TRBV2, the J gene TRBJ2-1, with TRBD2 as a possible D gene (6 bases). The CDR3 is made up of 13 amino acids. The germline V gene encodes CDR1 SNHLY and CDR2 FYNNEI. V lost 6 bases and J lost 9, with 15 bases in between. The CDR3 sequence: CASSPRPSVEQFF. The CDR3 coding sequence is TGTGCCAGCAGCCCCCGCCCTAGCGTTGAGCAGTTCTTC.

By sample share, this clone is medium-sized. The rearrangement uses TRBV14 and TRBJ2-1; no clear D. Trimming removed 5 bases from V and 2 bases from J, with 13 bases in between. CDR1 and CDR2 from the germline V gene are SGHDN and FVKESK. There are 15 residues in the CDR3. CDR3 nucleotides: TGTGCCAGCAGCTTCCAAGTGGCAGCCTACAATGAGCAGTTCTTC. Residues: CASSFQVAAYNEQFF.

The genes are TRBV29-1 and TRBJ2-7, with a tentative D call TRBD2 (5 bases). Deletions cut 4 bases from V and 2 bases from J, with 15 bases between. This CDR3 spans 14 amino acids. Germline V CDR1 and CDR2: SQVTM, ANQGSEA. CDR3 region: CSVVAGPLPYEQYF. CDR3 nucleotide sequence: TGCAGCGTTGTCGCGGGTCCCCTACCCTACGAGCAGTACTTC.

This clone was seen many times. This rearrangement joins TRBV7-2 to TRBJ2-5, with unresolved D. Looked up from germline, CDR1 is SGHTA and CDR2 is FQGNSA. This CDR3 has 14 amino acids. V lost 7 bases and J lost 2, with 14 bases in between. The CDR3 loop is CASNPLQGQETQYF. CDR3 bases: TGTGCCAGCAACCCCCTCCAAGGGCAAGAGACCCAGTACTTC.

The rearrangement joins TRBV5-1 to TRBJ2-2; maybe TRBD2 (5 bases). Per the germline V gene, CDR1 is SGHRS and CDR2 is YFSETQ. V was cut by 0 bases and J by 1 base, with 10 bases left in between. The CDR3 extends over 16 amino acids. The chain's CDR3 is CASSLVLGGNTGELFF. The DNA of the CDR3 is TGCGCCAGCAGCTTGGTGTTAGGAGGGAACACCGGGGAGCTGTTTTTT.

This clone was detected only a few times. The chain uses TRBV9 and TRBJ2-7; weak D call: TRBD1 (5 bases). Germline values: CDR1 SGDLS, CDR2 YYNGEE. The CDR3 has 14 residues. The V end was cut by 4 bases, the J end by 2 bases, with 13 bases between. The CDR3 is CASSFATVPYEQYF. DNA of the CDR3: TGTGCCAGCAGCTTTGCGACAGTGCCCTACGAGCAGTACTTC. Full variable domain (rest looked up from reference TRBV9 and TRBJ2-7): DSGVTQTPKHLITATGQRVTLRCSPRSGDLSVYWYQQSLDQGLQFLIQYYNGEERAKGNILERFSAQQFPDLHSELNLSSLELGDSALYFCASSFATVPYEQYFGPGTRLTVT.

This clone was observed a handful of times. The chain uses TRBV27 and TRBJ2-2; TRBD1 matches at 9 bases. Germline V gene lookup returns CDR1 MNHEY and CDR2 SMNVEV (reference sequence). V trimming: 5 bases; J trimming: 6 bases; junction bases outside the gene matches: 4. The CDR3 is made up of 14 amino acids. In DNA, the CDR3 is TGTGCCAGCAGTCCGGGACAGGGCTCCGGGGAGCTGTTTTTT. Amino acids: CASSPGQGSGELFF.

This clone was observed at least ten times. The V gene is TRBV7-2, the J gene TRBJ2-1; tentative D call: TRBD1 (5 bases). CDR1 is SGHTA, CDR2 FQGNSA, per germline. Trimming removed 4 bases from V and 5 bases from J, with 9 bases in between. CDR3 length: 13 amino acids. The DNA of the CDR3 is TGTGCCAGCAGCTCCGCCAGGGACAATGAGCAGTTCTTC. This codes for CASSSARDNEQFF. The full variable domain, its missing parts supplied by reference TRBV7-2 and TRBJ2-1, is GAGVSQSPSNKVTEKGKDVELRCDPISGHTALYWYRQSLGQGLEFLIYFQGNSAPDKSGLPSDRFSAERTGGSVSTLTIQRTQQEDSAVYLCASSSARDNEQFFGPGTRLTVL.